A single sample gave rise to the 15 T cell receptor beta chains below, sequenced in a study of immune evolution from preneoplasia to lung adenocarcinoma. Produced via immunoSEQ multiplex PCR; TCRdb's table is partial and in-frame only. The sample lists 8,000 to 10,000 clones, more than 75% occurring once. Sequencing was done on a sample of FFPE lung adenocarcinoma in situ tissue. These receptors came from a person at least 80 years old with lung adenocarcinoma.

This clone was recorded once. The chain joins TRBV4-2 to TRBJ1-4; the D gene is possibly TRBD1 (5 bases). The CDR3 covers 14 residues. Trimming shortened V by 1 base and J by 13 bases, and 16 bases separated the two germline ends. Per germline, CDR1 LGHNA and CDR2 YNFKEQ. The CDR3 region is CASSQVNGAEGLFF. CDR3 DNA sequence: TGTGCCAGCAGCCAAGTTAATGGGGCCGAGGGACTGTTTTTT.

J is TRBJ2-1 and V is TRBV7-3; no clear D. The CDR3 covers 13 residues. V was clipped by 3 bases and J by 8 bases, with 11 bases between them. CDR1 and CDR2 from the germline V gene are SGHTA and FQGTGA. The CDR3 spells CASSFENSHEQFF. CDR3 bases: TGTGCCAGCAGCTTTGAGAATAGCCATGAGCAGTTCTTC. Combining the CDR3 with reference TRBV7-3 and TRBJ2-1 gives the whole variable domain GAGVSQTPSNKVTEKGKYVELRCDPISGHTALYWYRQSLGQGPEFLIYFQGTGAADDSGLPNDRFFAVRPEGSVSTLKIQRTERGDSAVYLCASSFENSHEQFFGPGTRLTVL.

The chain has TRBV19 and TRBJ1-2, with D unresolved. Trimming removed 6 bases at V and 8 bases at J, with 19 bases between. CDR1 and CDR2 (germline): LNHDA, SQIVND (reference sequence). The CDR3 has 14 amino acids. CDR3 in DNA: TGTGCCAGTAGCCTCCCCCACAGTGCGAAGGGCTACACCTTC. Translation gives CASSLPHSAKGYTF.

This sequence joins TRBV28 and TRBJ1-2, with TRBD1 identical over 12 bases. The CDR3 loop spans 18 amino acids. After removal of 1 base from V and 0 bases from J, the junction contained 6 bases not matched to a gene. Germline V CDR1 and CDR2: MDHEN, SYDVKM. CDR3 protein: CASSLLMGQGAANYGYTF. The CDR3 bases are TGTGCCAGCAGTTTATTAATGGGACAGGGGGCTGCTAACTATGGCTACACCTTC.

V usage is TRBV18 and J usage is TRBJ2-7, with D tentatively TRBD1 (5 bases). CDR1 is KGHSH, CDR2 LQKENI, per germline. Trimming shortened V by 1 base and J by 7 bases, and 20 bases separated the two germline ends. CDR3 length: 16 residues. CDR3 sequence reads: CASSPLSRDHSLEQYF. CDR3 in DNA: TGTGCCAGCTCACCACTTTCCAGGGATCATTCCCTGGAGCAGTACTTC.

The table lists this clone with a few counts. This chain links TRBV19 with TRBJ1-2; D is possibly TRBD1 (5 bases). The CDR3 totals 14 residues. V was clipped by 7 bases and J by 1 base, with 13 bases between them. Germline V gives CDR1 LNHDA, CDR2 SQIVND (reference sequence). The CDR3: CASTRDVGNYGYTF. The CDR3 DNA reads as TGTGCCAGTACCAGGGATGTGGGTAACTATGGCTACACCTTC.

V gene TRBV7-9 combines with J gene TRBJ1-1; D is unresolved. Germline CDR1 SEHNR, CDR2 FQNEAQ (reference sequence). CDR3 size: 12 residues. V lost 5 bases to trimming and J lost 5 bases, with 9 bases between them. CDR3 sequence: CASSDLGTEAFF. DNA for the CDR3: TGTGCCAGCAGCGACCTGGGAACTGAAGCTTTCTTT.

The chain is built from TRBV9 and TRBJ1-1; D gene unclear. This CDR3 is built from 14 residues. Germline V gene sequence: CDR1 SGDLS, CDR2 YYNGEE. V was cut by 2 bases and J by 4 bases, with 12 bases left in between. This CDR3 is CASSVMGIGTEAFF. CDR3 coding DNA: TGTGCCAGCAGCGTTATGGGGATAGGCACTGAAGCTTTCTTT. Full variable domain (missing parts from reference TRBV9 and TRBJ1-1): DSGVTQTPKHLITATGQRVTLRCSPRSGDLSVYWYQQSLDQGLQFLIQYYNGEERAKGNILERFSAQQFPDLHSELNLSSLELGDSALYFCASSVMGIGTEAFFGQGTRLTVV.

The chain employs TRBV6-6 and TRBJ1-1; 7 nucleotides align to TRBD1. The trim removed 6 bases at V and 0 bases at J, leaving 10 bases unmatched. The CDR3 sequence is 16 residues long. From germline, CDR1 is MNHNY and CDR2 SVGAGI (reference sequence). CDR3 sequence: CASSETRQGLNTEAFF. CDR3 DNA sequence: TGTGCCAGCAGCGAGACGAGACAGGGCTTGAACACTGAAGCTTTCTTT.

The chain's CDR3 is CASSIGYTEAFF. In nucleotides, the CDR3 is TGTGCCAGTAGTATAGGCTACACTGAAGCTTTCTTT. The chain links TRBV19 to TRBJ1-1; no reliable D call. Trimming shortened V by 1 base and J by 3 bases, and 3 bases separated the two germline ends. This CDR3 is 12 amino acids long. CDR1 is LNHDA and CDR2 is SQIVND in the germline V gene (reference sequence). The full variable domain, rest sourced from reference TRBV19 and TRBJ1-1, is DGGITQSPKYLFRKEGQNVTLSCEQNLNHDAMYWYRQDPGQGLRLIYYSQIVNDFQKGDIAEGYSVSREKKESFPLTVTSAQKNPTAFYLCASSIGYTEAFFGQGTRLTVV.

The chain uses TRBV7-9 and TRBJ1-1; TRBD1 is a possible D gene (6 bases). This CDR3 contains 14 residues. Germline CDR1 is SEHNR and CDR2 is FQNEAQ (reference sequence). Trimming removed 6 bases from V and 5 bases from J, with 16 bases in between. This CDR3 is CASRPWGAGTEAFF. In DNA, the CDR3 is TGTGCCAGCAGGCCCTGGGGGGCGGGTACTGAAGCTTTCTTT. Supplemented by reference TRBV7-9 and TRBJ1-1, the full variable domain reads DTGVSQNPRHKITKRGQNVTFRCDPISEHNRLYWYRQTLGQGPEFLTYFQNEAQLEKSRLLSDRFSAERPKGSFSTLEIQRTEQGDSAMYLCASRPWGAGTEAFFGQGTRLTVV.

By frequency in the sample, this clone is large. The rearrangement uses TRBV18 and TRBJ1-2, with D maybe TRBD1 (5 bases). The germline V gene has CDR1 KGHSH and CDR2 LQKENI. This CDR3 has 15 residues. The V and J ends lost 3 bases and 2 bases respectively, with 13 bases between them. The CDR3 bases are TGTGCCAGCTCACCGGGGGACGTGCGGAACTATGGCTACACCTTC. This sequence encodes CASSPGDVRNYGYTF.

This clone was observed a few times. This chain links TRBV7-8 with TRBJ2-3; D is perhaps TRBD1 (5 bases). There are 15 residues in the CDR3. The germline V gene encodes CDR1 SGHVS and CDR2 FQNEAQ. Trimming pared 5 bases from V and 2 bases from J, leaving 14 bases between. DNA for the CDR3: TGTGCCAGCAGCGCAAGACAGCCATCCACAGATACGCAGTATTTT. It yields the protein CASSARQPSTDTQYF.

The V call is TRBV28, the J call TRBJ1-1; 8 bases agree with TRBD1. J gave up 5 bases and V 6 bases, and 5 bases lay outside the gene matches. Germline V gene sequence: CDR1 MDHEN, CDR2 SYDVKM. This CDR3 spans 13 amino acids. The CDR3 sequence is CASRAGGRTEAFF. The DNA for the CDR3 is TGTGCCAGCAGGGCAGGGGGCAGAACTGAAGCTTTCTTT. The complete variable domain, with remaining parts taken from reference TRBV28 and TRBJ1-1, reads DVKVTQSSRYLVKRTGEKVFLECVQDMDHENMFWYRQDPGLGLRLIYFSYDVKMKEKGDIPEGYSVSREKKERFSLILESASTNQTSMYLCASRAGGRTEAFFGQGTRLTVV.

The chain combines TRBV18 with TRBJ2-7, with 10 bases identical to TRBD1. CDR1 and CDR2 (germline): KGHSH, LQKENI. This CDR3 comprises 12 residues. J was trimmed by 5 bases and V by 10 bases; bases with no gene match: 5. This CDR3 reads CATSTGGHEQYF. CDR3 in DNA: TGTGCCACCTCGACAGGGGGCCACGAGCAGTACTTC.